Listed here are 21 T cell receptor beta chains from one sample, sequenced in a study of T cell responses to AZD1222 COVID-19 vaccine. Repertoires were generated with immunoSEQ multiplex PCR, while TCRdb's copy carries only in-frame clones and drops some. The profile shows some 92,000 clones, more than 75% of them singletons. This specimen was peripheral blood, taken on day 0 of AZD1222 vaccination. These receptors all come from an adult in good health.

The rearrangement joins TRBV6-2 or TRBV6-3 to TRBJ2-1, with TRBD2 identical over 8 bases. Germline V gene sequence: CDR1 MNHEY, CDR2 SVGEGT. The CDR3 sequence is 15 residues long. The V segment lost 0 bases and the J segment 9 bases; nucleotides outside the gene matches: 7. The CDR3 reads CASSYSASGSTEQFF. DNA for the CDR3: TGTGCCAGCAGTTACTCGGCCAGCGGGAGTACTGAGCAGTTCTTC.

V usage is TRBV6-5 and J usage is TRBJ2-1, with D unresolved. This CDR3 comprises 14 residues. Germline values: CDR1 MNHEY, CDR2 SVGAGI. Trimming cost V 2 bases and J 0 bases, with 5 bases left between them. This CDR3 is CASSYESSYNEQFF. CDR3 DNA: TGTGCCAGCAGTTACGAGAGCTCCTACAATGAGCAGTTCTTC.

CDR3 DNA sequence: TGCAGCGTAGACAAGACAGATACGCAGTATTTT. It codes for CSVDKTDTQYF. The chain is built from TRBV29-1 and TRBJ2-3; D remains ambiguous. CDR1 and CDR2 (germline): SQVTM, ANQGSEA. The V end lost 6 bases, the J end lost 3 bases, and 7 bases lay between the germline ends. The CDR3 is 11 amino acids.

The rearrangement joins TRBV12-3 or TRBV12-4 to TRBJ1-2; 10 bases map to TRBD1. V was pared by 11 bases and J by 8 bases, with 8 bases of the junction left unmatched. CDR3 length: 12 amino acids. The CDR3 loop reads CASRQGAWGYTF. The CDR3 nucleotides read TGTGCCTCGCGACAGGGGGCTTGGGGCTACACCTTC.

The chain is built from TRBV15 and TRBJ2-5; 14 positions agree with TRBD2. There are 17 residues in the CDR3. From germline, CDR1 is LNHNV and CDR2 YYDKDF (reference sequence). V lost 1 base and J lost 5; bases outside the gene matches: 6. CDR3 bases: TGTGCCACCAGCAGAGGACGGGGACTAGCGGGAGACGAGACCCAGTACTTC. Protein sequence: CATSRGRGLAGDETQYF.

The chain has TRBV27 and TRBJ1-5; 12 nucleotides line up with TRBD1. The germline CDR1 and CDR2 sequences are MNHEY and SMNVEV (reference sequence). The V gene end was trimmed by 4 bases and the J gene end by 5 bases; junction bases not matched to a gene: 3. This CDR3 is 15 amino acids long. The CDR3 DNA reads TGTGCCAGCAGTTGGGGACAGGGGGCGGATCAGCCCCAGCATTTT. It encodes CASSWGQGADQPQHF.

The rearrangement joins TRBV27 to TRBJ1-5; unclear D gene. V was trimmed by 0 bases and J by 7 bases, leaving 10 bases between them. Germline lookup yields CDR1 MNHEY and CDR2 SMNVEV (reference sequence). The CDR3 runs 14 residues. The CDR3 here is CASSLSVPGQPQHF. CDR3 in DNA: TGTGCCAGCAGTTTATCGGTCCCAGGACAGCCCCAGCATTTT.

CDR3 residues: CASSQGRGTEAFF. In nucleotides, the CDR3 is TGCGCCAGCAGCCAGGGTCGGGGCACTGAAGCTTTCTTT. V gene TRBV5-1 combines with J gene TRBJ1-1; maybe TRBD1 (5 bases). Germline loops: CDR1 SGHRS, CDR2 YFSETQ. The length of the CDR3 is 13 residues. The V end lost 4 bases, the J end lost 4 bases, and 11 bases lay between the germline ends.

V and J are TRBV7-9 and TRBJ2-2; TRBD1 matches 7 bases. The V gene end was trimmed by 1 base and the J gene end by 3 bases; junction bases not matched to a gene: 2. Germline-derived CDR1 and CDR2 are SEHNR and FQNEAQ (reference sequence). CDR3 length: 15 residues. As DNA, the CDR3 is TGTGCCAGCAGCTTAGGAACAGGGGACACCGGGGAGCTGTTTTTT. It is translated as CASSLGTGDTGELFF.

This clone appeared a single time. V gene TRBV15 combines with J gene TRBJ2-2; D is uncertain. CDR3 length equals 14 residues. Per germline, CDR1 LNHNV and CDR2 YYDKDF (reference sequence). V was clipped by 5 bases and J by 2 bases, with 9 bases between them. The CDR3 DNA reads as TGTGCCACCAGCGGTCTATATAACACCGGGGAGCTGTTTTTT. Its protein is CATSGLYNTGELFF.

The rearrangement joins TRBV5-6 to TRBJ1-2; 9 bases map to TRBD1. This CDR3 is built from 15 residues. J was trimmed by 1 base and V by 2 bases; bases with no gene match: 3. Germline values: CDR1 SGHDT, CDR2 YYEEEE. CDR3 protein: CASSFRDRVNYGYTF. CDR3 nucleotide sequence: TGTGCCAGCAGCTTCAGGGACAGGGTTAACTATGGCTACACCTTC.

The rearrangement joins TRBV7-3 to TRBJ2-1, with 8 bases fitting TRBD2. Germline-derived CDR1 and CDR2 are SGHTA and FQGTGA. The CDR3 runs to 17 residues. Trimming at V came to 4 bases and at J to 7 bases, leaving 15 bases not matched to a gene. CDR3 coding DNA: TGTGCCAGCAGCTCAAATACGGTCGGGACTAGGCCTAATGAGCAGTTCTTC. This gives the protein CASSSNTVGTRPNEQFF.

The chain links TRBV30 to TRBJ1-6; TRBD1 agrees at 9 bases. Germline V gene data show CDR1 as GTSNPN and CDR2 as SVGIG (reference sequence). The ends lost 4 bases at V and 9 bases at J; junction bases unmatched: 10. The CDR3 is made up of 15 amino acids. In DNA form, the CDR3 reads TGTGCCTGGAAGCTCTACAGGGGGCTGGGTTCACCCCTCCACTTT. Protein: CAWKLYRGLGSPLHF. The full variable domain, completed using reference TRBV30 and TRBJ1-6, is SQTIHQWPATLVQPVGSPLSLECTVEGTSNPNLYWYRQAAGRGLQLLFYSVGIGQISSEVPQNLSASRPQDRQFILSSKKLLLSDSGFYLCAWKLYRGLGSPLHFGNGTRLTVT.

The chain has TRBV4-1 and TRBJ1-6; D perhaps matches TRBD1 (5 bases). The V gene lost 0 bases and the J gene lost 0 bases, with 9 bases spanning the gap. The V gene's germline CDR1 is MGHRA and CDR2 YSYEKL. The CDR3 length is 17 residues. DNA for the CDR3: TGCGCCAGCAGCCAAGAGGGGCAGAGCTCCTATAATTCACCCCTCCACTTT. Protein product: CASSQEGQSSYNSPLHF.

This chain joins TRBV10-3 and TRBJ2-7, with TRBD2 as a possible D gene (6 bases). The CDR3 has 14 amino acids. Germline V CDR1 and CDR2: ENHRY, SYGVKD. V dropped 6 bases and J dropped 0 bases, with 12 bases sitting between them. CDR3 sequence: CAISSGGPSYEQYF. DNA of the CDR3: TGTGCCATCAGCAGCGGAGGGCCCTCCTACGAGCAGTACTTC.

The J gene is TRBJ1-2, the V gene TRBV5-4; no clear D gene. Trimming took 2 bases from V and 5 from J, leaving 16 bases between them. The CDR3 is 15 amino acids. Looked up from germline, CDR1 is SGHNT and CDR2 is YYREEE (reference sequence). The CDR3 bases are TGTGCCAGCAGCTTAATCTCTGAAGGGCAGTATGGCTACACCTTC. It translates to CASSLISEGQYGYTF.

The chain uses TRBV3-1 (or the pseudogene TRBV3-2) and TRBJ2-7; 7 positions agree with TRBD1. CDR1 is LGHDT, CDR2 YNNKEL, per germline (reference sequence). The trim removed 3 bases at V and 4 bases at J, leaving 9 bases unmatched. This CDR3 is built from 15 residues. CDR3 sequence: CASSHPGQGVYEQYF. CDR3 in DNA: TGTGCCAGCAGCCACCCGGGGCAGGGGGTTTACGAGCAGTACTTC.

The chain recombines TRBV3-1 (or the pseudogene TRBV3-2) with TRBJ2-5; possible D gene TRBD2, 5 bases. Germline-derived CDR1 and CDR2 are LGHDT and YNNKEL (reference sequence). CDR3 size: 16 residues. Trimming shortened V by 0 bases and J by 4 bases, and 15 bases separated the two germline ends. CDR3 DNA: TGTGCCAGCAGCCAAGATGAGGGATTTACCGGAGAGACCCAGTACTTC. Translated: CASSQDEGFTGETQYF.

The CDR3 DNA follows: TGTGCCAGCAGCCATAACCTACAGGGACGGACGAGTACCGGGGAGCTGTTTTTT. It specifies CASSHNLQGRTSTGELFF. V gene TRBV3-1 (or the pseudogene TRBV3-2) combines with J gene TRBJ2-2; D perhaps matches TRBD1 (6 bases). The germline V and J ends were trimmed by 3 bases and 5 bases, with 22 bases remaining between them. The CDR3 loop spans 18 amino acids. Germline V CDR1 and CDR2: LGHDT, YNNKEL (reference sequence).

CDR3 sequence: CASSSYRDRADEQYF. In DNA, the CDR3 is TGTGCCAGCAGCTCCTACCGGGACAGGGCTGACGAGCAGTACTTC. The rearrangement uses TRBV13 and TRBJ2-7; TRBD1 aligns across 9 bases. The CDR3 runs 15 residues. The V gene's germline CDR1 is PRHDT and CDR2 FYEKMQ (reference sequence). The J segment lost 5 bases and the V segment lost 4 bases, leaving 9 bases of the junction unmatched. The variable domain in full, completed from reference TRBV13 and TRBJ2-7, reads AAGVIQSPRHLIKEKRETATLKCYPIPRHDTVYWYQQGPGQDPQFLISFYEKMQSDKGSIPDRFSAQQFSDYHSELNMSSLELGDSALYFCASSSYRDRADEQYFGPGTRLTVT.

This chain joins TRBV7-2 and TRBJ1-6, with 7 bases that match TRBD1. The CDR3 is made up of 16 amino acids. V shed 1 base, J shed 9 bases, and the junction held 9 bases outside the gene matches. Germline CDR1 reads SGHTA; CDR2 reads FQGNSA. In DNA, the CDR3 is TGTGCCAGCAGCTTAGTCGGGACAGACCTGAGTTCACCCCTCCACTTT. Translating it yields CASSLVGTDLSSPLHF.